The next 22 T cell receptor beta chains were all read from a single sample in a study of T-cell reconstitution after alpha-beta-depleted transplantation in children. The library targeted TCRbeta and was prepared with unique molecular identifiers. TCRdb re-called the PCR reads through MiXCR, storing one row per CDR3 protein. Of under 100,000 distinct CDR3 sequences in the sample, about a sixth were seen once. The specimen comprised PBMCs, mostly from graft donor cells, sampled 180 days after TCRalphabeta/CD19-depleted stem cell transplant. The receptors were sampled from a male patient aged 2-10 years who had a stem cell transplant for acute lymphoblastic leukemia, so the T cells may come from the graft donor.

This clonotype was detected ten times or more. The genes are TRBV4-3 and TRBJ1-3; D is unclear. This CDR3 has 17 residues. Germline V CDR1 and CDR2: LGHNA, YSLEER. V was shortened by 0 bases and J by 0 bases, with 12 bases between the two germline ends. The CDR3 sequence: CASSQDPAYGSGNTIYF. In nucleotides, the CDR3 is TGCGCCAGCAGCCAAGATCCGGCATATGGCTCTGGAAACACCATATATTTT.

Only a few counts were recorded for this clonotype. This chain connects TRBV2 to TRBJ2-1, with 12 bases lining up with TRBD2. Germline V gene data show CDR1 as SNHLY and CDR2 as FYNNEI. J gave up 4 bases and V 9 bases, and 4 bases lay outside the gene matches. CDR3 length: 14 residues. In nucleotides, the CDR3 is TGTGCCAGTAGGACTAGCGGGGAATACAATGAGCAGTTCTTC. Protein product: CASRTSGEYNEQFF.

This clonotype was detected many times. The CDR3 region is CASRPYETGTYEQYF. CDR3 coding DNA: TGTGCCAGCAGGCCTTATGAGACAGGGACCTACGAGCAGTACTTC. The chain uses TRBV7-2 and TRBJ2-7, with TRBD1 matching 7 bases. From germline, CDR1 is SGHTA and CDR2 FQGNSA. The CDR3 is 15 residues long. V dropped 6 bases and J dropped 2; count of bases not matched to a gene: 10. Based on the CDR3 plus reference TRBV7-2 and TRBJ2-7, the full variable domain is GAGVSQSPSNKVTEKGKDVELRCDPISGHTALYWYRQSLGQGLEFLIYFQGNSAPDKSGLPSDRFSAERTGGSVSTLTIQRTQQEDSAVYLCASRPYETGTYEQYFGPGTRLTVT.

This clonotype was counted many times. The chain couples TRBV5-6 to TRBJ2-1; no definite D call. The CDR3 spans 14 residues. The V end was cut by 2 bases, the J end by 5 bases, with 11 bases between. CDR1 is SGHDT and CDR2 is YYEEEE in the germline V gene. The CDR3 DNA reads TGTGCCAGCAGCTTCTTGGGCTCAAACAATGAGCAGTTCTTC. The encoded protein is CASSFLGSNNEQFF.

The chain carries TRBV2 and TRBJ2-2, with D maybe TRBD1 (5 bases). This CDR3 has 12 residues. The germline V and J ends were trimmed by 6 bases and 5 bases, with 7 bases remaining between them. The germline V gene has CDR1 SNHLY and CDR2 FYNNEI. The CDR3 nucleotides are TGTGCCAGCAGATCAGGGACCGGGGAGCTGTTTTTT. This sequence encodes CASRSGTGELFF.

The V gene is TRBV4-3, the J gene TRBJ1-1; the D gene is possibly TRBD1 (6 bases). V dropped 3 bases and J dropped 1 base, with 15 bases sitting between them. Germline-derived CDR1 and CDR2 are LGHNA and YSLEER. The CDR3 runs 16 residues. The CDR3, as DNA: TGCGCCAGCAGCCAGGGTAAGACAGGTGGGAACACTGAAGCTTTCTTT. Translation: CASSQGKTGGNTEAFF.

This clonotype was recorded at least ten times. This chain's CDR3 is CASSQEALGQGSTGELFF. The CDR3 region has the DNA TGCGCCAGCAGCCAAGAAGCGTTAGGGCAGGGAAGCACCGGGGAGCTGTTTTTT. The chain employs TRBV4-1 and TRBJ2-2, with a possible D match to TRBD1 (5 bases). From germline, CDR1 is MGHRA and CDR2 YSYEKL. V was cut by 0 bases and J by 4 bases, with 18 bases left in between. CDR3 length: 18 amino acids.

The genes are TRBV5-1 and TRBJ1-4; D remains ambiguous. Germline loops: CDR1 SGHRS, CDR2 YFSETQ. The CDR3 sequence is 16 residues long. The V end was cut by 0 bases, the J end by 8 bases, with 17 bases between. The CDR3 DNA reads as TGCGCCAGCAGCTTGGTTGTTGGAGGGCAGAAGGAAAAACTGTTTTTT. This gives the protein CASSLVVGGQKEKLFF.

This clonotype appeared a few times. The chain links TRBV5-1 to TRBJ1-2; 7 nucleotides agree with TRBD1. J lost 10 bases, V lost 4 bases, and 16 bases had no gene match. Germline V gene lookup returns CDR1 SGHRS and CDR2 YFSETQ. CDR3 length: 15 amino acids. In DNA form, the CDR3 reads TGCGCCAGCAGCCCGGACAGGCCTCTGCTTGGGGTCTACACCTTC. Protein sequence: CASSPDRPLLGVYTF.

The sample holds a few counts of this clonotype. CDR3 nucleotides: TGCGCCAGCAGCCAGCCGGGACAGGGGCGCGGGGGGGCCAACGTCCTGACTTTC. This sequence encodes CASSQPGQGRGGANVLTF. V usage is TRBV4-1 and J usage is TRBJ2-6; 10 nucleotides line up with TRBD1. This CDR3 is 18 amino acids long. Germline trimming cut 3 bases from V and 4 bases from J; bases unmatched to any gene: 9. The germline V gene encodes CDR1 MGHRA and CDR2 YSYEKL.

The gene calls are TRBV5-1 and TRBJ2-2; TRBD2 matches 10 bases. Germline V gives CDR1 SGHRS, CDR2 YFSETQ. J lost 6 bases, V lost 1 base, and 9 bases had no gene match. This CDR3 spans 17 amino acids. CDR3 sequence: CASSLSLAGDRAGELFF. CDR3 sequence (DNA): TGCGCCAGCAGCTTGTCCCTAGCGGGGGACCGGGCCGGGGAGCTGTTTTTT.

The V gene is TRBV27, the J gene TRBJ1-4; D gene unclear. The germline V and J ends were trimmed by 5 bases and 10 bases, with 14 bases remaining between them. The CDR3 length is 13 residues. Germline lookup yields CDR1 MNHEY and CDR2 SMNVEV (reference sequence). The chain's CDR3 is CASSTRQIIKLFF. In nucleotides, the CDR3 is TGTGCCAGCAGTACTCGTCAAATTATAAAACTGTTTTTT.

A remark on this clonotype: One junction end does not reproduce the germline sequence, and a read error may be involved. The chain recombines TRBV12-3 or TRBV12-4 with TRBJ2-3, with TRBD2 matching over 11 bases. This CDR3 has 18 residues. The CDR3 protein is CTSSLANVAGGSADTQYF. CDR3 DNA: TGTACCAGCAGTTTAGCGAACGTAGCGGGGGGGTCTGCAGATACGCAGTATTTT.

This chain's CDR3 is CASHPAGGGETQYF. The CDR3 DNA reads as TGCGCCAGTCATCCCGCAGGGGGCGGTGAGACCCAGTACTTC. This chain links TRBV5-1 with TRBJ2-5; 8 bases line up with TRBD1. V was clipped by 8 bases and J by 5 bases; unmatched bases: 11. The length of the CDR3 is 14 residues. In germline, CDR1 is SGHRS, CDR2 YFSETQ.

The chain has TRBV5-1 and TRBJ1-2, with TRBD1 matching over 12 bases. After removal of 7 bases from V and 6 bases from J, the junction contained 10 bases not matched to a gene. The CDR3 length is 15 residues. Looked up from germline, CDR1 is SGHRS and CDR2 is YFSETQ. The CDR3 loop reads CASYEGQGAWNGYTF. In DNA form, the CDR3 reads TGCGCCAGCTACGAGGGACAGGGGGCCTGGAATGGCTACACCTTC.

This clonotype was detected ten times or more. The chain joins TRBV20-1 to TRBJ2-3; a possible D gene is TRBD1 (6 bases). The V gene lost 3 bases and the J gene lost 3 bases, with 13 bases spanning the gap. The germline V gene encodes CDR1 DFQATT and CDR2 SNEGSKA (reference sequence). The CDR3 contains 14 residues. The DNA for the CDR3 is TGCAGTGCTAGTGTACAGGGTACGACAGATACGCAGTATTTT. It specifies CSASVQGTTDTQYF.

About this clonotype itself: One end of the junction varies from germline; a read error may be responsible. The V call is TRBV20-1, the J call TRBJ2-3; D call uncertain. The CDR3 contains 15 residues. Germline CDR1 DFQATT, CDR2 SNEGSKA (reference sequence). The CDR3 DNA sequence: TGCGGTGCTGCTCTCCGATACCCTCTCACAGATACGCAGTATTTT. Encoded protein: CGAALRYPLTDTQYF.

This chain uses TRBV15 with TRBJ2-3, with D hard to call. V lost 5 bases, J lost 2 bases, and 11 bases lay in between. Germline CDR1 is LNHNV and CDR2 is YYDKDF (reference sequence). The CDR3 has 14 residues. CDR3 nucleotide sequence: TGTGCCACCAGCGTCGACAAGGCCACAGATACGCAGTATTTT. This codes for CATSVDKATDTQYF. The whole variable domain, filled in from reference TRBV15 and TRBJ2-3, reads DAMVIQNPRYQVTQFGKPVTLSCSQTLNHNVMYWYQQKSSQAPKLLFHYYDKDFNNEADTPDNFQSRRPNTSFCFLDIRSPGLGDTAMYLCATSVDKATDTQYFGPGTRLTVL.

The chain links TRBV20-1 to TRBJ2-3, with a weak D call TRBD2 (5 bases). CDR3 length: 15 residues. CDR1 DFQATT and CDR2 SNEGSKA come from the germline V gene (reference sequence). The V end lost 3 bases, the J end lost 3 bases, and 16 bases lay between the germline ends. In DNA form, the CDR3 reads TGCAGTGCTAGTTCCTTAGCCGGGATTACAGATACGCAGTATTTT. Its translation is CSASSLAGITDTQYF.

This clonotype was counted a few times. This sequence joins TRBV7-2 and TRBJ2-1, with a possible D match to TRBD1 (5 bases). CDR1 is SGHTA, CDR2 FQGNSA, per germline. Trimming stripped 0 bases from V and 2 bases from J, with 17 bases between. The CDR3 loop spans 18 amino acids. DNA of the CDR3: TGTGCCAGCAGCTTAGCCCAGGGATTAGAGACCCCCTACAATGAGCAGTTCTTC. Its translation is CASSLAQGLETPYNEQFF.

The rearrangement joins TRBV24-1 to TRBJ1-2, with D perhaps TRBD1 (5 bases). V was pared by 3 bases and J by 0 bases, with 16 bases between. The germline V gene encodes CDR1 KGHDR and CDR2 SFDVKD. The CDR3 runs to 17 residues. DNA for the CDR3: TGTGCCACCAGTGATGAACCGGGACGAGGGTCTAACTATGGCTACACCTTC. As protein: CATSDEPGRGSNYGYTF.

J is TRBJ2-2 and V is TRBV5-6; D could derive from TRBD1 or TRBD2 (5 bases each). The germline V gene has CDR1 SGHDT and CDR2 YYEEEE. V dropped 8 bases and J dropped 5 bases, with 25 bases sitting between them. The CDR3 consists of 17 residues. This CDR3 is CARSAALQEWGTGELFF. The DNA of the CDR3 is TGTGCCAGGAGCGCCGCGCTACAGGAATGGGGGACCGGGGAGCTGTTTTTT. The full variable domain, rest sourced from reference TRBV5-6 and TRBJ2-2, is DAGVTQSPTHLIKTRGQQVTLRCSPKSGHDTVSWYQQALGQGPQFIFQYYEEEERQRGNFPDRFSGHQFPNYSSELNVNALLLGDSALYLCARSAALQEWGTGELFFGEGSRLTVL.